This T cell receptor (beta chain) was captured by sequencing in a study of blood T cells in healthy people across ages. V shed 5 bases, J shed 6 bases, and the junction held 9 bases outside the gene matches. Germline V lookup: CDR1 MDHEN, CDR2 SYDVKM. This CDR3 is built from 15 residues. PCR was performed a second time for roughly 7 to 12 cycles using a sample-barcoded 5' primer and a J-beta primer mix. From the 5' RACE reads, TCRdb called clonotypes with MiXCR, one entry per CDR3 protein. The repertoire includes 550,000 to 600,000 distinct CDR3 sequences, less than 60% of them detected once, and approximately 25% sits in the top ten.

The chain has TRBV28 and TRBJ2-4; 8 bases are a match to TRBD1. The TCR originated in a man at least 80 years old in good health. Sequenced input: blood. This CDR3 reads CASSGGGQGANIQYF. CDR3 nucleotides: TGTGCCAGCAGTGGCGGTGGGCAGGGGGCAAACATTCAGTACTTC.